This TCR beta chain is drawn from a study of T cells in Graves' hyperthyroidism and ophthalmopathy. The overall study: Staff took peripheral blood when the initial diagnosis was made, before any treatment began.

TCR beta CDR3 regions were amplified from RNA. HTBI primers were employed in a first-round RT-PCR of the TCR CDR3. TCRdb called the multiplex PCR reads again in MiXCR, with one record for every CDR3 protein. The sample comprises about 710,000 distinct CDR3 sequences, around 15% of which are singletons, and around 7.7% rests with the top ten. PBMCs were collected from a roughly 10 ml volume of fresh peripheral blood. Study-level results: Classification by a 13 V-J model distinguished ophthalmopathy from stable hyperthyroidism. Prediction of ophthalmopathy progression came a median around 6.1 months pre-onset.

Details on this clonotype: The antigen remains unidentified. The germline gene is not matched at one end of the junction; a read error may be the cause.

Germline V gene data show CDR1 as MNHEY and CDR2 as SMNVEV (reference sequence). This CDR3 spans 15 amino acids. Specimen: blood. The TCR sequence derives from a man aged 18-30 years with Graves' hyperthyroidism. The gene calls are TRBV27 and TRBJ2-7; 8 positions match TRBD2. CDR3 in DNA: TGTGCCGGCAGTCCTGATAGCGGGGAGACCTACGAGCAGTACTTC. Translated: CAGSPDSGETYEQYF.